This record looks at one TCR beta chain sequence and its context. Sequencing used immunoSEQ multiplex PCR; TCRdb keeps in-frame clones, though not all of them. The sample lists 40,000 to 50,000 clones; around 94% were seen once. The CDR3 length is 19 residues. The ends lost 0 bases at V and 7 bases at J; junction bases unmatched: 16. Germline V gene lookup returns CDR1 MNHEY and CDR2 SMNVEV (reference sequence). This entry comes from a study of control samples from healthy donors and cancer patients. The source is a man in his 60s in good health. The sequenced sample was blood. The chain has TRBV27 and TRBJ2-1; 9 bases agree with TRBD2. The CDR3 loop is CASSLSSRRREAGGNEQFF. The CDR3 DNA follows: TGTGCCAGCAGTTTATCCTCTAGAAGGCGGGAGGCGGGAGGGAATGAGCAGTTCTTC.